Below, 31 T cell receptor beta chains from the same sample are listed, as sequenced in a study of blood T cell repertoires in COVID-19. Sequencing used immunoSEQ multiplex PCR; TCRdb keeps in-frame clones, though not all of them. The sample records 300,000 or so clones, 90% being singletons. Sequencing was done on a sample of PBMCs or T cells enriched from blood (not recorded which). Source of these receptors: a man in his fifties or sixties who had recovered from COVID-19.

CDR3 in DNA: TGTGCCAGCAGCTTAGGCTCAGGACAGGGCTTTAGTGGCTACACCTTC. Translated, it gives CASSLGSGQGFSGYTF. The chain employs TRBV7-9 and TRBJ1-2, with 8 bases matching TRBD1. Trimming took 1 base from V and 7 from J; bases not matched to a gene: 11. The CDR3 spans 16 residues. CDR1 and CDR2 from the germline V gene are SEHNR and FQNEAQ (reference sequence).

The gene calls are TRBV5-4 and TRBJ1-3; 7 bases fit TRBD1. The germline V gene has CDR1 SGHNT and CDR2 YYREEE (reference sequence). The V and J ends lost 4 bases and 2 bases, in that order; junction bases with no gene match: 6. The CDR3 has 15 residues. CDR3 amino acids: CASSRWDSAGNTIYF. CDR3 in DNA: TGTGCCAGCAGCAGATGGGACAGCGCTGGAAACACCATATATTTT.

With regard to this clone: Within the sample, other DNA sequences also encode this same CDR3. This chain connects TRBV2 to TRBJ1-2, with D possibly being TRBD1 (6 bases). The CDR3 totals 13 residues. Per germline, CDR1 SNHLY and CDR2 FYNNEI. V lost 6 bases to trimming and J lost 1 base, with 9 bases between them. CDR3 region: CASSADSNYGYTF. The CDR3 nucleotides read TGTGCCAGCAGCGCGGACAGTAACTATGGCTACACCTTC.

This CDR3 reads CASSYYGTESSYEQYF. The CDR3 DNA is TGTGCCAGCAGTTACTACGGGACAGAGAGTTCCTACGAGCAGTACTTC. V and J are TRBV6-5 and TRBJ2-7, with TRBD1 matching over 7 bases. The CDR3 has 16 residues. From germline, CDR1 is MNHEY and CDR2 SVGAGI. J gave up 1 base and V 1 base, and 7 bases lay outside the gene matches.

The chain joins TRBV5-4 to TRBJ1-6; D is unresolved. CDR1 is SGHNT and CDR2 is YYREEE in the germline V gene (reference sequence). V was cut by 3 bases and J by 0 bases, with 10 bases left in between. This CDR3 comprises 16 residues. CDR3 amino acids: CASSSSKSSYNSPLHF. The CDR3 DNA reads as TGTGCCAGCAGCTCCTCAAAGAGCTCCTATAATTCACCCCTCCACTTT. Combining the CDR3 with reference TRBV5-4 and TRBJ1-6 gives the whole variable domain ETGVTQSPTHLIKTRGQQVTLRCSSQSGHNTVSWYQQALGQGPQFIFQYYREEENGRGNFPPRFSGLQFPNYSSELNVNALELDDSALYLCASSSSKSSYNSPLHFGNGTRLTVT.

The chain employs TRBV5-4 and TRBJ1-5; D unclear. Between the trimmed V and J ends, which lost 2 bases and 0 bases, there was a span of 9 bases. Germline lookup yields CDR1 SGHNT and CDR2 YYREEE (reference sequence). The CDR3 extends over 15 amino acids. The DNA for the CDR3 is TGTGCCAGCAGCTTATGGCCAAATAGCAATCAGCCCCAGCATTTT. It yields the protein CASSLWPNSNQPQHF.

The chain employs TRBV28 and TRBJ2-1; D may be TRBD1 (7 bases). This CDR3 is built from 19 residues. CDR1 MDHEN and CDR2 SYDVKM come from the germline V gene. Deletions cut 5 bases from V and 6 bases from J, with 29 bases between. CDR3: CASSPRGDRRNLGGNEQFF. CDR3 DNA sequence: TGTGCCAGCAGTCCCAGGGGGGACAGACGAAACCTAGGGGGCAATGAGCAGTTCTTC.

The chain has TRBV3-1 (or the pseudogene TRBV3-2) and TRBJ1-4; D remains unclear. The V gene's germline CDR1 is LGHDT and CDR2 YNNKEL (reference sequence). The germline V and J ends were trimmed by 2 bases and 4 bases, with 17 bases remaining between them. This CDR3 has 17 residues. CDR3 nucleotides: TGTGCCAGCAGCCAACCCCCCCACCCTGACTATAATGAAAAACTGTTTTTT. It encodes CASSQPPHPDYNEKLFF.

CDR3 region: CASTTGTGWYTEAFF. The CDR3 DNA reads TGTGCCAGCACCACCGGGACAGGGTGGTACACTGAAGCTTTCTTT. The V and J genes are TRBV6-5 and TRBJ1-1, with TRBD1 identical over 9 bases. After removal of 7 bases from V and 3 bases from J, the junction contained 9 bases not matched to a gene. Germline CDR1 reads MNHEY; CDR2 reads SVGAGI. This CDR3 region has 15 residues.

J is TRBJ2-2 and V is TRBV6-1; D remains unclear. CDR3 length: 16 residues. CDR1 MNHNS and CDR2 SASEGT come from the germline V gene. Trimming took off 2 bases at V and 0 bases at J, with 10 bases between the two ends. The DNA for the CDR3 is TGTGCCAGCAGTGAAACTCTCTCAACGAACACCGGGGAGCTGTTTTTT. Encoded protein: CASSETLSTNTGELFF.

The J gene is TRBJ2-5, the V gene TRBV9, with D tentatively TRBD1 (5 bases). V lost 0 bases and J lost 2, with 8 bases in between. The CDR3 length is 14 residues. Germline values: CDR1 SGDLS, CDR2 YYNGEE. CDR3 nucleotides: TGTGCCAGCAGCGTAGAGGGGATACAAGAGACCCAGTACTTC. As protein: CASSVEGIQETQYF.

J is TRBJ1-5 and V is TRBV6-5, with TRBD1 matching over 8 bases. Germline values: CDR1 MNHEY, CDR2 SVGAGI. Trimming removed 5 bases from V and 4 bases from J; junction bases left unmatched: 4. This CDR3 comprises 14 residues. The CDR3 loop is CASSTYRGNQPQHF. The CDR3 nucleotides are TGTGCCAGCAGTACTTACAGGGGGAATCAGCCCCAGCATTTT.

CDR3 region: CASSYSGRVVTGYTF. The CDR3 DNA is TGTGCCAGCAGTTACTCGGGCAGGGTAGTAACTGGCTACACCTTC. J is TRBJ1-2 and V is TRBV6-2 or TRBV6-3, with TRBD1 as a possible D gene (5 bases). V lost 0 bases, J lost 7 bases, and 15 bases lay in between. The CDR3 runs 15 residues. Germline V gives CDR1 MNHEY, CDR2 SVGEGT.

This chain uses TRBV2 with TRBJ1-2, with D unresolved. The CDR3 length is 12 residues. Trimming took off 5 bases at V and 8 bases at J, with 12 bases between the two ends. Germline V lookup: CDR1 SNHLY, CDR2 FYNNEI. CDR3 DNA: TGTGCCAGCAGTATACAACGCGGAGGCTACACCTTC. As protein: CASSIQRGGYTF. The full variable domain, with the rest looked up from reference TRBV2 and TRBJ1-2, is EPEVTQTPSHQVTQMGQEVILRCVPISNHLYFYWYRQILGQKVEFLVSFYNNEISEKSEIFDDQFSVERPDGSNFTLKIRSTKLEDSAMYFCASSIQRGGYTFGSGTRLTVV.

The rearrangement links TRBV5-1 to TRBJ2-7; 9 nucleotides agree with TRBD1. V lost 0 bases, J lost 7 bases, and 5 bases stayed unmatched. CDR1 is SGHRS, CDR2 YFSETQ, per germline. The CDR3 sequence is 14 residues long. CDR3 in amino acids: CASSLGTGAGEQYF. The CDR3 bases are TGCGCCAGCAGCTTGGGGACAGGGGCGGGGGAGCAGTACTTC. Combining the CDR3 with reference TRBV5-1 and TRBJ2-7 gives the whole variable domain KAGVTQTPRYLIKTRGQQVTLSCSPISGHRSVSWYQQTPGQGLQFLFEYFSETQRNKGNFPGRFSGRQFSNSRSEMNVSTLELGDSALYLCASSLGTGAGEQYFGPGTRLTVT.

The CDR3 loop reads CASSQVGQGAENTEAFF. The CDR3 nucleotides are TGTGCCAGCAGCCAAGTCGGACAGGGGGCTGAGAACACTGAAGCTTTCTTT. The chain uses TRBV3-1 (or the pseudogene TRBV3-2) and TRBJ1-1; TRBD1 matches 11 bases. The CDR3 is 17 residues long. V was pared by 1 base and J by 1 base, with 5 bases of the junction left unmatched. CDR1 LGHDT and CDR2 YNNKEL come from the germline V gene (reference sequence).

The genes are TRBV11-2 and TRBJ2-5, with 8 bases identical to TRBD2. CDR1 and CDR2 (germline): SGHAT, FQNNGV. The CDR3 length is 19 residues. The J segment lost 2 bases and the V segment lost 1 base, leaving 15 bases of the junction unmatched. CDR3 sequence reads: CASSLVIGFGRGDQETQYF. The CDR3 nucleotides are TGTGCCAGCAGCTTAGTTATCGGTTTTGGGCGGGGGGATCAAGAGACCCAGTACTTC.

The gene calls are TRBV6-1 and TRBJ1-6; D call uncertain. Per the germline V gene, CDR1 is MNHNS and CDR2 is SASEGT. The CDR3 spans 14 residues. Trimming pared 0 bases from V and 3 bases from J, leaving 3 bases between. Here the CDR3 reads CASSEASYNSPLHF. In nucleotides, the CDR3 is TGTGCCAGCAGTGAAGCCAGCTATAATTCACCCCTCCACTTT.

The chain links TRBV6-6 to TRBJ2-7, with TRBD2 matching over 7 bases. V trimming: 8 bases; J trimming: 4 bases; junction bases outside the gene matches: 5. Germline V gene data show CDR1 as MNHNY and CDR2 as SVGAGI (reference sequence). The CDR3 extends over 12 amino acids. In DNA, the CDR3 is TGTGCCAGCGGGGGGGGACCTTACGAGCAGTACTTC. This codes for CASGGGPYEQYF.

This sequence joins TRBV6-5 and TRBJ2-7; D is possibly TRBD2 (5 bases). Trimming left V 6 bases short and J 5 bases short, with 14 bases between. CDR1 is MNHEY and CDR2 is SVGAGI in the germline V gene. The CDR3 spans 13 residues. The CDR3: CASSLRRADEQYF. The CDR3 region has the DNA TGTGCCAGCAGCCTCAGGCGAGCGGACGAGCAGTACTTC.

The rearrangement links TRBV4-3 to TRBJ1-6, with TRBD1 as a possible D gene (5 bases). With 3 bases removed from V and 9 bases from J, the gap between germline ends came to 15 bases. This CDR3 comprises 15 residues. Germline lookup yields CDR1 LGHNA and CDR2 YSLEER. CDR3 in DNA: TGCGCCAGCAGCCAGGGGACTCAAGAGGGTTCACCCCTCCACTTT. Translated: CASSQGTQEGSPLHF.

This clone has a handful of counts. This chain connects TRBV24-1 to TRBJ1-3; no reliable D call. V was pared by 4 bases and J by 4 bases, with 10 bases between. Looked up from germline, CDR1 is KGHDR and CDR2 is SFDVKD. The CDR3 covers 14 residues. The CDR3 DNA follows: TGTGCCACCAGTGACCCTCTCAGGGGAAACACCATATATTTT. Its protein product is CATSDPLRGNTIYF.

The chain has TRBV10-3 and TRBJ1-5; 7 positions agree with TRBD1. The V segment lost 6 bases and the J segment 0 bases; nucleotides outside the gene matches: 5. This CDR3 is 15 amino acids long. The germline gives CDR1 ENHRY, CDR2 SYGVKD. DNA of the CDR3: TGTGCCATCAGGTCGGGGACAGATAGCAATCAGCCCCAGCATTTT. Translation gives CAIRSGTDSNQPQHF.

This chain uses TRBV12-3 or TRBV12-4 with TRBJ1-2; D unresolved. The CDR3 is 12 amino acids. Between the trimmed V and J ends, which lost 3 bases and 7 bases, there was a span of 9 bases. CDR3 loop: CASSFPGSGYTF. The CDR3 DNA follows: TGTGCCAGCAGTTTCCCGGGAAGTGGCTACACCTTC.

The chain is built from TRBV9 and TRBJ1-4; D perhaps matches TRBD1 (6 bases). V lost 3 bases, J lost 5 bases, and 14 bases lay in between. Germline loops: CDR1 SGDLS, CDR2 YYNGEE. This CDR3 is built from 15 residues. The CDR3 protein is CASSGGTGSNEKLFF. The CDR3 bases are TGTGCCAGCAGCGGGGGAACAGGGTCGAATGAAAAACTGTTTTTT. Full variable domain (outside the CDR3, taken from reference TRBV9 and TRBJ1-4): DSGVTQTPKHLITATGQRVTLRCSPRSGDLSVYWYQQSLDQGLQFLIQYYNGEERAKGNILERFSAQQFPDLHSELNLSSLELGDSALYFCASSGGTGSNEKLFFGSGTQLSVL.

The chain couples TRBV6-2 or TRBV6-3 to TRBJ2-3; 8 nucleotides match TRBD2. The junction had 9 bases not matched to a gene; V was cut back by 6 bases and J by 4 bases. Germline V gene sequence: CDR1 MNHEY, CDR2 SVGEGT. CDR3 length: 15 residues. The DNA for the CDR3 is TGTGCCAGCAGCCCCGGGACTAGAGGACCAGATACGCAGTATTTT. Its translation: CASSPGTRGPDTQYF.

The rearrangement links TRBV9 to TRBJ1-4; TRBD1 matches 8 bases. The CDR3 has 15 amino acids. CDR1 is SGDLS and CDR2 is YYNGEE in the germline V gene. Trimming removed 0 bases from V and 2 bases from J; junction bases left unmatched: 0. CDR3 in DNA: TGTGCCAGCAGCGTAGGGACAGGGACTAATGAAAAACTGTTTTTT. Amino acid sequence: CASSVGTGTNEKLFF.

This chain connects TRBV21-1 to TRBJ1-3; whether TRBD1, the table's D call, matches the DNA was not checked. TRBV21-1 is given as a pseudogene. The length of the CDR3 is 17 residues. This CDR3 is CASITRTGVSSGNTIYF. DNA of the CDR3: TGTGCCAGCATCACAAGGACAGGTGTTAGCTCTGGAAACACCATATATTTT.

The CDR3 here is CASIINPGQGLEKLFF. DNA for the CDR3: TGTGCCAGCATAATAAACCCGGGACAGGGGTTAGAAAAACTGTTTTTT. V and J are TRBV6-6 and TRBJ1-4, with 10 bases identical to TRBD1. This CDR3 is built from 16 residues. Germline V gene data show CDR1 as MNHNY and CDR2 as SVGAGI (reference sequence). With 7 bases clipped from V and 8 bases from J, the junction kept 13 bases outside the gene matches.

The chain links TRBV6-5 to TRBJ2-1; a weak D match, TRBD2 (5 bases). CDR1 MNHEY and CDR2 SVGAGI come from the germline V gene. Trimming removed 1 base from V and 0 bases from J, with 7 bases in between. The CDR3 runs 15 residues. The CDR3 loop is CASSYFGSSYNEQFF. The CDR3 bases are TGTGCCAGCAGTTACTTTGGGAGCTCCTACAATGAGCAGTTCTTC.

This sequence joins TRBV5-1 and TRBJ1-2, with 10 bases aligning to TRBD1. CDR1 SGHRS and CDR2 YFSETQ come from the germline V gene. The CDR3 has 15 amino acids. The V gene end was trimmed by 1 base and the J gene end by 7 bases; junction bases not matched to a gene: 7. The CDR3: CASSLYGQGDGGYTF. The CDR3 bases are TGCGCCAGCAGCTTGTATGGACAGGGGGACGGTGGCTACACCTTC.